Below, 19 T cell receptor beta chains from the same sample are listed, as sequenced in a study of Tregs in tolerant kidney transplant recipients. Libraries were prepared by immunoSEQ multiplex PCR; TCRdb keeps only in-frame clonotypes and omits some of them. The sample holds 15,000 to 18,000 clones, around 90% seen once. Sequencing was carried out using CD8+ T cells from blood. These receptors originate from a human donor in good health.

This sequence joins TRBV7-9 and TRBJ2-3; D possibly matches TRBD1 or TRBD2 (6 bases each). Germline V gene lookup returns CDR1 SEHNR and CDR2 FQNEAQ (reference sequence). This CDR3 comprises 16 residues. With 5 bases removed from V and 2 bases from J, the gap between germline ends came to 17 bases. CDR3 nucleotides: TGTGCCAGCAGCGCCGGGGGCAGGGCGAACACAGATACGCAGTATTTT. This codes for CASSAGGRANTDTQYF.

V and J are TRBV27 and TRBJ1-2; D unresolved. Germline V gene lookup returns CDR1 MNHEY and CDR2 SMNVEV (reference sequence). Trimming left V 2 bases short and J 8 bases short, with 18 bases between. The CDR3 extends over 15 amino acids. The CDR3 nucleotides read TGTGCCAGCAGTTTAGGCTCCAGTGGTGGGTCCGGCTACACCTTC. The encoded protein is CASSLGSSGGSGYTF.

The chain recombines TRBV6-1 with TRBJ2-7, with D hard to call. Germline CDR1 MNHNS, CDR2 SASEGT. The CDR3 has 13 amino acids. V was clipped by 6 bases and J by 3 bases, with 12 bases between them. The CDR3 loop reads CASSKTSYYEQYF. The CDR3, as DNA: TGTGCCAGCAGCAAGACAAGCTACTACGAGCAGTACTTC.

The chain has TRBV11-3 and TRBJ2-3; 8 nucleotides agree with TRBD2. With V trimmed by 6 bases and J by 1 base, 6 bases remained unmatched. The CDR3 is 15 amino acids. The germline V gene encodes CDR1 SGHNT and CDR2 YENEEA. The CDR3 nucleotides are TGTGCCAGCAGTCTGCGGCGGGGGGGCACAGATACGCAGTATTTT. Translated, it gives CASSLRRGGTDTQYF.

Worth noting for this clone: A junction end diverges from the germline sequence, so it may reflect a read error. The V gene is TRBV30, the J gene TRBJ1-2, with no clear D. The CDR3 length is 12 residues. CDR1 and CDR2 from the germline V gene are GTSNPN and SVGIG (reference sequence). The CDR3 reads CAGRDHKGGYTF. DNA of the CDR3: TGTGCCGGGAGGGATCACAAGGGTGGCTACACCTTC. The entire variable domain, with the rest obtained from reference TRBV30 and TRBJ1-2, is as follows: SQTIHQWPATLVQPVGSPLSLECTVEGTSNPNLYWYRQAAGRGLQLLFYSVGIGQISSEVPQNLSASRPQDRQFILSSKKLLLSDSGFYLCAGRDHKGGYTFGSGTRLTVV.

This chain connects TRBV4-1 to TRBJ1-5; D not resolved. CDR3 length: 14 amino acids. Per germline, CDR1 MGHRA and CDR2 YSYEKL. The V end lost 0 bases, the J end lost 5 bases, and 8 bases lay between the germline ends. CDR3 coding DNA: TGCGCCAGCAGCCAAGAATTGCGTGATCAGCCCCAGCATTTT. Protein sequence: CASSQELRDQPQHF.

The table lists this clone with a count of one. The gene calls are TRBV29-1 and TRBJ2-7; D may be TRBD2 (5 bases). From germline, CDR1 is SQVTM and CDR2 ANQGSEA. This CDR3 comprises 12 residues. Trimming stripped 4 bases from V and 6 bases from J, with 13 bases between. The DNA of the CDR3 is TGCAGCGTTGTTGTAGTGGCGGGCGAGCAGTACTTC. Protein: CSVVVVAGEQYF.

This clone was recorded a few times. V gene TRBV10-3 combines with J gene TRBJ1-1, with 7 bases that match TRBD1. Germline V gene lookup returns CDR1 ENHRY and CDR2 SYGVKD. The CDR3 contains 17 residues. Unmatched junction bases numbered 16, after V lost 5 bases and J lost 4 bases. CDR3 in DNA: TGTGCCATCAGTAAAGGGGGATCGACAGGGCCGGGCACTGAAGCTTTCTTT. Its translation: CAISKGGSTGPGTEAFF.

The V call is TRBV27, the J call TRBJ2-4; TRBD2 aligns across 14 bases. V was clipped by 5 bases and J by 6 bases; unmatched bases: 12. The CDR3 is made up of 18 amino acids. The V gene's germline CDR1 is MNHEY and CDR2 SMNVEV (reference sequence). CDR3: CASSPGLAGGIWRNIQYF. CDR3 in DNA: TGTGCCAGCAGTCCCGGACTAGCGGGAGGTATCTGGAGAAACATTCAGTACTTC.

Only a few counts were recorded for this clone. The rearrangement uses TRBV4-1 and TRBJ2-7, with no clear D. V lost 2 bases to trimming and J lost 2 bases, with 13 bases between them. This CDR3 contains 15 residues. CDR1 is MGHRA and CDR2 is YSYEKL in the germline V gene. CDR3 DNA sequence: TGCGCCAGCAGCCAATACTACGGAGTACCCTACGAGCAGTACTTC. This sequence encodes CASSQYYGVPYEQYF.

The J gene is TRBJ2-3, the V gene TRBV7-2, with TRBD2 matching over 7 bases. The CDR3 consists of 12 residues. Trimming cost V 1 base and J 8 bases; bases outside gene matches: 0. CDR1 and CDR2 from the germline V gene are SGHTA and FQGNSA. The CDR3: CASSLGGGTQYF. DNA for the CDR3: TGTGCCAGCAGCTTAGGCGGGGGTACGCAGTATTTT. The full variable domain, in which reference TRBV7-2 and TRBJ2-3 provide the parts outside the CDR3, is GAGVSQSPSNKVTEKGKDVELRCDPISGHTALYWYRQSLGQGLEFLIYFQGNSAPDKSGLPSDRFSAERTGGSVSTLTIQRTQQEDSAVYLCASSLGGGTQYFGPGTRLTVL.

In its sample, this clone was seen once. J is TRBJ2-5 and V is TRBV11-2; TRBD2 might be the D (6 bases). Trimming shortened V by 3 bases and J by 5 bases, and 13 bases separated the two germline ends. The CDR3 has 14 amino acids. CDR1 and CDR2 (germline): SGHAT, FQNNGV. CDR3 nucleotides: TGTGCCAGCAGCTTGGGCGGTGGGAGGGAGACCCAGTACTTC. Translated: CASSLGGGRETQYF.

This sequence joins TRBV27 and TRBJ2-1; TRBD1 matches 12 bases. The J segment lost 8 bases and the V segment lost 0 bases, leaving 11 bases of the junction unmatched. The CDR3 sequence is 18 residues long. The germline V gene encodes CDR1 MNHEY and CDR2 SMNVEV (reference sequence). As DNA, the CDR3 is TGTGCCAGCAGTTTATCGATTAGCGCGGGACAGGGGGCCGATGAGCAGTTCTTC. It is translated as CASSLSISAGQGADEQFF.

The chain joins TRBV29-1 to TRBJ2-3; D is perhaps TRBD1 (6 bases). The CDR3 sequence is 13 residues long. Looked up from germline, CDR1 is SQVTM and CDR2 is ANQGSEA. The ends were cut back, 4 bases at V and 1 base at J, with 9 bases in the middle. CDR3 in amino acids: CSVVNRGTDTQYF. In DNA form, the CDR3 reads TGCAGCGTTGTTAACAGGGGCACAGATACGCAGTATTTT.

The chain couples TRBV14 to TRBJ2-5; D assignment may be TRBD1 or TRBD2 (6 bases each). The CDR3 length is 19 residues. The germline CDR1 and CDR2 sequences are SGHDN and FVKESK. V lost 8 bases, J lost 7 bases, and 35 bases lay in between. CDR3 nucleotides: TGTGCCAGCGAATTTGGAGGGACACCGATCCGGACTCCCGTAGGGACCCAGTACTTC. Translation: CASEFGGTPIRTPVGTQYF.

The chain combines TRBV7-9 with TRBJ2-7; D call uncertain. CDR1 and CDR2 (germline): SEHNR, FQNEAQ (reference sequence). This CDR3 is 12 amino acids long. V dropped 4 bases and J dropped 4 bases, with 8 bases sitting between them. CDR3 sequence reads: CASSYRLYEQYF. CDR3 nucleotides: TGTGCCAGCAGCTATAGGCTGTACGAGCAGTACTTC.

This clone was observed a handful of times. V gene TRBV27 combines with J gene TRBJ1-6, with D unresolved. Germline loops: CDR1 MNHEY, CDR2 SMNVEV (reference sequence). The CDR3 has 14 residues. V lost 8 bases and J lost 10, with 18 bases in between. CDR3 nucleotides: TGTGCCAGCCGTAGGGTCTGGGAGGAATCACCCCTCCACTTT. Translation gives CASRRVWEESPLHF.

The chain employs TRBV30 and TRBJ2-5; D might be TRBD2 (6 bases). The CDR3 has 12 residues. V was cut by 3 bases and J by 5 bases, with 10 bases left in between. Germline V gene sequence: CDR1 GTSNPN, CDR2 SVGIG (reference sequence). CDR3 sequence (DNA): TGTGCCTGGAGACGGGCGGGGGAGACCCAGTACTTC. Its protein product is CAWRRAGETQYF.

The chain carries TRBV4-3 and TRBJ2-7; D may be TRBD2 (6 bases). The CDR3 is made up of 15 amino acids. V lost 0 bases to trimming and J lost 5 bases, with 14 bases between them. Germline assignment: CDR1 LGHNA and CDR2 YSLEER. CDR3 nucleotides: TGCGCCAGCAGCCAAGAATGGACCCCGGGGGACGAGCAGTACTTC. As protein: CASSQEWTPGDEQYF.